The 11 T cell receptor beta chains given below trace back to one sample, sequenced in a study of CD8 T cells in ankylosing spondylitis. TCRdb passed the 5' RACE reads through MiXCR, listing each CDR3 protein once. The repertoire holds approximately 100,000 distinct CDR3 sequences, with less than 25% as singletons. Sequencing was performed on synovial fluid, either unsorted or a sorted T cell fraction (not recorded which). The source is a male donor with ankylosing spondylitis.

This clonotype was counted ten times or more. The V call is TRBV20-1, the J call TRBJ2-3; D remains unclear. V dropped 6 bases and J dropped 3 bases, with 10 bases sitting between them. The CDR3 runs 12 residues. CDR1 and CDR2 from the germline V gene are DFQATT and SNEGSKA (reference sequence). The CDR3 nucleotides read TGCAGTGCCATTGAGCGTACAGATACGCAGTATTTT. Amino acids: CSAIERTDTQYF.

This chain joins TRBV2 and TRBJ2-7; 9 positions match TRBD1. CDR1 is SNHLY, CDR2 FYNNEI, per germline. The CDR3 runs 14 residues. The J segment lost 3 bases and the V segment lost 5 bases, leaving 5 bases of the junction unmatched. The CDR3 DNA reads as TGTGCCAGCAGTCTACAGGGGGCTTTCTACGAGCAGTACTTC. This gives the protein CASSLQGAFYEQYF. Full variable domain (remainder filled in from reference TRBV2 and TRBJ2-7): EPEVTQTPSHQVTQMGQEVILRCVPISNHLYFYWYRQILGQKVEFLVSFYNNEISEKSEIFDDQFSVERPDGSNFTLKIRSTKLEDSAMYFCASSLQGAFYEQYFGPGTRLTVT.

There are a few counts of this clonotype. The CDR3 region is CASSYSWNTEAFF. The CDR3 bases are TGTGCCAGCAGTTACTCTTGGAACACTGAAGCTTTCTTT. V gene TRBV6-2 or TRBV6-3 combines with J gene TRBJ1-1; D is uncertain. This CDR3 has 13 amino acids. CDR1 and CDR2 from the germline V gene are MNHEY and SVGEGT. V lost 0 bases, J lost 1 base, and 3 bases lay in between.

This clonotype has a handful of counts. The genes are TRBV2 and TRBJ2-7; D uncertain. The CDR3 loop spans 11 amino acids. V lost 3 bases, J lost 7 bases, and 7 bases lay in between. From germline, CDR1 is SNHLY and CDR2 FYNNEI. CDR3 in DNA: TGTGCCAGCAGTGATACGGGTGAGCAGTACGTC. Encoded protein: CASSDTGEQYV.

This clonotype appeared many times. The chain has TRBV7-2 and TRBJ2-2; weak D call: TRBD2 (5 bases). V was trimmed by 11 bases and J by 2 bases, leaving 15 bases between them. The CDR3 extends over 14 amino acids. From germline, CDR1 is SGHTA and CDR2 FQGNSA. CDR3 in amino acids: CAATQDLNTGELFF. DNA of the CDR3: TGTGCCGCAACCCAGGACTTAAACACCGGGGAGCTGTTTTTT.

The rearrangement joins TRBV7-2 to TRBJ2-1; 8 nucleotides align to TRBD2. J lost 7 bases, V lost 1 base, and 12 bases had no gene match. The CDR3 totals 17 residues. Germline CDR1 SGHTA, CDR2 FQGNSA. CDR3 DNA sequence: TGTGCCAGCAGCTTAGTCTTGGGACTAGTATCTGGAAATGAGCAGTTCTTC. It specifies CASSLVLGLVSGNEQFF. Based on the CDR3 plus reference TRBV7-2 and TRBJ2-1, the full variable domain is GAGVSQSPSNKVTEKGKDVELRCDPISGHTALYWYRQSLGQGLEFLIYFQGNSAPDKSGLPSDRFSAERTGGSVSTLTIQRTQQEDSAVYLCASSLVLGLVSGNEQFFGPGTRLTVL.

The chain has TRBV7-4 and TRBJ1-2; D uncertain. Germline CDR1 SGHVT, CDR2 SQSDAQ. V gave up 6 bases and J gave up 4 bases, with 21 bases separating them. The CDR3 has 16 residues. Here the CDR3 DNA reads TGTGCCAGCAGTCCATTCCCACGGGGTTTTGGCTATGGCTACACCTTC. Its protein is CASSPFPRGFGYGYTF.

V and J are TRBV24-1 and TRBJ2-3, with 7 bases fitting TRBD1. V was clipped by 5 bases and J by 7 bases; unmatched bases: 5. CDR3 size: 13 residues. Germline assignment: CDR1 KGHDR and CDR2 SFDVKD. In nucleotides, the CDR3 is TGTGCCACCAGTGTAGGGACAGAGAATACGCAGTATTTT. This translates into CATSVGTENTQYF.

This clonotype occurred a few times. CDR3 DNA: TGTGCCAGCAGCCGAGACAGGGGATCTAACTATGGCTACACCTTC. Translating gives CASSRDRGSNYGYTF. This chain links TRBV7-9 with TRBJ1-2; 8 bases agree with TRBD1. V shed 5 bases, J shed 0 bases, and the junction held 5 bases outside the gene matches. Germline V CDR1 and CDR2: SEHNR, FQNEAQ (reference sequence). The CDR3 totals 15 residues.

The chain has TRBV10-2 and TRBJ2-1, with 14 bases aligning to TRBD2. V lost 10 bases and J lost 6; bases outside the gene matches: 8. The length of the CDR3 is 15 residues. The germline CDR1 and CDR2 sequences are WSHSY and SAAADI. The CDR3 DNA reads as TGCGCCACCGGGACTAGCGGGAGTGCAGGCAATGAGCAGTTCTTC. Its protein product is CATGTSGSAGNEQFF.

The table lists this clonotype with many counts. The V call is TRBV4-1, the J call TRBJ2-2; D perhaps matches TRBD1 (5 bases). The CDR3 has 15 residues. Germline loops: CDR1 MGHRA, CDR2 YSYEKL. The V gene lost 5 bases and the J gene lost 4 bases, with 14 bases spanning the gap. Written as DNA, the CDR3 is TGCGCCAGCAGCTCCCCAAGGACACTCACCGGGGAGCTGTTTTTT. It encodes CASSSPRTLTGELFF.